Presented here are 17 T cell receptor beta chains from one specimen sequenced in a study of a mutant IDH1 vaccine in newly diagnosed glioma. The antigens for these receptors are not known. The repertoire was sequenced with immunoSEQ multiplex PCR; TCRdb's copy has only in-frame clones and lacks some. The sample comprises some 71,000 clones, around 87% of which are singletons, and 1.5% to 2% rests with the top ten. Specified time point: week 35, safety follow-up. Every single dose of the vaccine, 300 ug of mutant IDH1 20-mer peptide, came with topical imiquimod. Here the sequenced sample was PBMCs, taken from a glioma patient whose treatment included an IDH1 peptide vaccine. The receptors come from a man aged 25-40 years with glioma.

The rearrangement uses TRBV6-1 and TRBJ2-2; perhaps TRBD1 as D (5 bases). CDR1 and CDR2 from the germline V gene are MNHNS and SASEGT. The CDR3 totals 15 residues. V lost 4 bases to trimming and J lost 5 bases, with 14 bases between them. The CDR3 sequence is CASSVGPVGTGELFF. The CDR3 DNA reads as TGTGCCAGCAGTGTGGGGCCGGTGGGAACCGGGGAGCTGTTTTTT.

The genes are TRBV11-2 and TRBJ2-4; the match to TRBD1 covers 8 bases. Germline values: CDR1 SGHAT, CDR2 FQNNGV. The length of the CDR3 is 12 residues. Germline trimming cut 5 bases from V and 9 bases from J; bases unmatched to any gene: 3. The CDR3 DNA sequence: TGTGCCAGCAGCCCAACAGGGGGCATTCAGTACTTC. It translates to CASSPTGGIQYF.

This chain links TRBV10-3 with TRBJ2-7, with D possibly matching TRBD1 (5 bases). Trimming removed 0 bases from V and 1 base from J, with 16 bases in between. CDR3 length equals 17 residues. CDR1 and CDR2 from the germline V gene are ENHRY and SYGVKD. The CDR3 reads CAISESPSPGHSYEQYF. The CDR3 DNA reads TGTGCCATCAGTGAGTCGCCCTCCCCAGGGCATTCCTACGAGCAGTACTTC.

This chain connects TRBV6-6 to TRBJ2-5; 9 nucleotides align to TRBD1. The CDR3 runs to 14 residues. In germline, CDR1 is MNHNY, CDR2 SVGAGI (reference sequence). The junction had 3 bases not matched to a gene; V was cut back by 5 bases and J by 2 bases. The CDR3 region is CASSTGGWQETQYF. In DNA form, the CDR3 reads TGTGCCAGCAGTACAGGGGGCTGGCAAGAGACCCAGTACTTC.

This chain connects TRBV7-2 to TRBJ2-1, with TRBD2 matching 10 bases. The length of the CDR3 is 21 residues. The germline gives CDR1 SGHTA, CDR2 FQGNSA. After removal of 0 bases from V and 0 bases from J, the junction contained 14 bases not matched to a gene. The CDR3 nucleotides read TGTGCCAGCAGCTTAGCACCCCGTGGACTAGCGGTGCTTAGCTCCTACAATGAGCAGTTCTTC. It is translated as CASSLAPRGLAVLSSYNEQFF.

The chain is built from TRBV12-5 and TRBJ1-2; D unresolved. The CDR3 spans 15 residues. Germline assignment: CDR1 LGHNT and CDR2 FRNRAP. V was shortened by 0 bases and J by 4 bases, with 12 bases between the two germline ends. CDR3 in DNA: TGTGCTAGTGGTTTGGTGGAGAGCACCGCCTATGGCTACACCTTC. Translated: CASGLVESTAYGYTF.

The chain has TRBV9 and TRBJ1-3; unclear D gene. This CDR3 spans 13 amino acids. In germline, CDR1 is SGDLS, CDR2 YYNGEE. Trimming removed 4 bases from V and 4 bases from J, with 9 bases in between. The DNA for the CDR3 is TGTGCCAGCAGCCCCCCCGGAGGAAACACCATATATTTT. It codes for CASSPPGGNTIYF.

This chain joins TRBV28 and TRBJ2-7; no firm D call. The CDR3 loop spans 12 amino acids. Germline lookup yields CDR1 MDHEN and CDR2 SYDVKM. V dropped 2 bases and J dropped 2 bases, with 4 bases sitting between them. The CDR3 sequence: CASSLGAYEQYF. The CDR3 nucleotides read TGTGCCAGCAGTTTAGGTGCCTACGAGCAGTACTTC.

The J gene is TRBJ2-1, the V gene TRBV28; D may be TRBD2 (6 bases). Trimming pared 7 bases from V and 3 bases from J, leaving 16 bases between. The germline V gene encodes CDR1 MDHEN and CDR2 SYDVKM. The CDR3 runs 15 residues. The CDR3 protein is CASTRGAGNYNEQFF. CDR3 DNA: TGTGCCAGCACTAGAGGGGCGGGGAACTACAATGAGCAGTTCTTC.

The V and J genes are TRBV7-8 and TRBJ1-1; 9 bases are a match to TRBD1. This CDR3 has 17 amino acids. V gave up 2 bases and J gave up 1 base; unmatched junction bases: 8. CDR1 SGHVS and CDR2 FQNEAQ come from the germline V gene. CDR3 nucleotides: TGTGCCAGCAGCTTACCCCGGACAGGGGAGGCGAACACTGAAGCTTTCTTT. Amino acid sequence: CASSLPRTGEANTEAFF.

This chain uses TRBV28 with TRBJ2-6; the D call may be TRBD1 or TRBD2 (6 bases each). With 6 bases removed from V and 0 bases from J, the gap between germline ends came to 18 bases. The germline V gene encodes CDR1 MDHEN and CDR2 SYDVKM. The CDR3 spans 18 residues. CDR3 loop: CASSPPGGRNSGANVLTF. The CDR3 DNA sequence: TGTGCCAGCAGCCCACCTGGGGGGCGTAACTCTGGGGCCAACGTCCTGACTTTC.

The gene calls are TRBV27 and TRBJ2-2; tentatively, D is TRBD1 (6 bases). Trimming cost V 0 bases and J 7 bases, with 9 bases left between them. The CDR3 contains 14 residues. The germline CDR1 and CDR2 sequences are MNHEY and SMNVEV (reference sequence). Here the CDR3 DNA reads TGTGCCAGCAGTTTATCCTGGACAGTCGGGGAGCTGTTTTTT. Its translation: CASSLSWTVGELFF.

The J gene is TRBJ1-4, the V gene TRBV28; the match to TRBD1 covers 10 bases. V lost 3 bases, J lost 2 bases, and 3 bases stayed unmatched. The CDR3 totals 16 residues. CDR1 is MDHEN and CDR2 is SYDVKM in the germline V gene. This CDR3 is CASSFRTGGTNEKLFF. The CDR3 DNA reads TGTGCCAGCAGTTTCCGGACAGGGGGTACTAATGAAAAACTGTTTTTT.

The chain links TRBV2 to TRBJ2-1, with TRBD1 as a possible D gene (6 bases). In germline, CDR1 is SNHLY, CDR2 FYNNEI. V shed 3 bases and J shed 3 bases, with 12 bases lying between them. The CDR3 consists of 15 residues. The CDR3 coding sequence is TGTGCCAGCAGTGAGGAAGGACAGTACTACAATGAGCAGTTCTTC. Encoded protein: CASSEEGQYYNEQFF.

The chain has TRBV9 and TRBJ2-1; possible D gene TRBD2, 5 bases. V lost 1 base and J 0 bases, leaving 8 bases between the germline ends. The CDR3 runs 15 residues. Per germline, CDR1 SGDLS and CDR2 YYNGEE. The CDR3 region has the DNA TGTGCCAGCAGCGTATTCGCGGGCTCCTACAATGAGCAGTTCTTC. Encoded protein: CASSVFAGSYNEQFF.

The chain combines TRBV9 with TRBJ2-2; no clear D gene. Germline V gene lookup returns CDR1 SGDLS and CDR2 YYNGEE. The CDR3 has 17 residues. Between the trimmed V and J ends, which lost 4 bases and 1 base, there was a span of 17 bases. The DNA of the CDR3 is TGTGCCAGCAGCTCACCTATAAGTAGGGAGAACACCGGGGAGCTGTTTTTT. Translated, it gives CASSSPISRENTGELFF.

The CDR3, as DNA: TGTGCCAGCAGCATAGGACAGGGGGCTTACGGGGAGCTGTTTTTT. Translation gives CASSIGQGAYGELFF. The rearrangement uses TRBV7-2 and TRBJ2-2; 11 bases align to TRBD1. CDR1 is SGHTA and CDR2 is FQGNSA in the germline V gene. V shed 5 bases and J 7 bases; nucleotides not matched to a gene: 6. This CDR3 is 15 amino acids long.